This entry features one T cell receptor beta chain sequence. Its antigen is unknown. Libraries were UMI-labeled 5' RACE TRB cDNA. Following a re-call of the 5' RACE reads, TCRdb has one entry per CDR3 protein and lacks DNA. In total, the table holds 45,000 or so distinct CDR3 sequences. Germline-derived CDR1 and CDR2 are MGHDK and SYGVNS. CDR3 size: 14 residues. These data are taken from a study of CXCR3-negative and CXCR3-positive naive CD8 T cells. Overall study context: The study obtained some 150 million TRB reads, about 1.5 +/- 0.3 million per library. Study-wide findings and caveats: Naive cells used TRBV-TRBJ genes in much the same way whether CXCR3-negative or CXCR3-positive; memory cells did not.

Triplicate approximately 300,000-cell sorts were made of each CD8+ T cell subset. J is TRBJ2-2 and V is TRBV25-1. Material for sequencing was memory CD8+ T cells from blood. The receptor's source is a human donor in good health. Some clones in this sample may be carry-over from other donors' samples. The CDR3 loop reads CASSESRDTGELFF.